This T cell receptor beta chain was identified in a study of Ad26.COV2.S vaccination and SARS-CoV-2 variants. Study-wide results and caveats: Vaccine recipients posted higher spike-specific TCR breadth than their placebo counterparts. Whether participants received vaccine or placebo, their non-spike TCR breadth was similar.

About this clone itself: As yet, its antigen is unknown.

This CDR3 has 17 residues. V lost 1 base and J 0 bases, leaving 12 bases between the germline ends. CDR1 and CDR2 (germline): LGHDT, YNNKEL (reference sequence). Treatment indicated: around 19 received Ad26.COV2.S at low or high dose, single or two shots; 5 received placebo; per-sample allocation not given. The study sampled participants on day 63 after the first vaccine or placebo injection. Ad26.COV2.S expressed prefusion-stabilized spike from the original Wuhan strain. The assay was immunoSEQ multiplex PCR, and TCRdb's table has in-frame clones only and misses some. The sample yields 410,000 or so clones, over 80% seen once.

The chain links TRBV3-1 (or the pseudogene TRBV3-2) to TRBJ2-2; TRBD1 is a possible D gene (5 bases). The sequence was obtained from a person aged 18-65 years who received the Ad26.COV2.S COVID-19 vaccine or a placebo. The source was peripheral blood, collected in a trial of Ad26.COV2.S vaccine versus placebo. This CDR3 is CASSQGIDSSNTGELFF. The CDR3 bases are TGTGCCAGCAGCCAAGGGATAGACAGCTCGAACACCGGGGAGCTGTTTTTT.